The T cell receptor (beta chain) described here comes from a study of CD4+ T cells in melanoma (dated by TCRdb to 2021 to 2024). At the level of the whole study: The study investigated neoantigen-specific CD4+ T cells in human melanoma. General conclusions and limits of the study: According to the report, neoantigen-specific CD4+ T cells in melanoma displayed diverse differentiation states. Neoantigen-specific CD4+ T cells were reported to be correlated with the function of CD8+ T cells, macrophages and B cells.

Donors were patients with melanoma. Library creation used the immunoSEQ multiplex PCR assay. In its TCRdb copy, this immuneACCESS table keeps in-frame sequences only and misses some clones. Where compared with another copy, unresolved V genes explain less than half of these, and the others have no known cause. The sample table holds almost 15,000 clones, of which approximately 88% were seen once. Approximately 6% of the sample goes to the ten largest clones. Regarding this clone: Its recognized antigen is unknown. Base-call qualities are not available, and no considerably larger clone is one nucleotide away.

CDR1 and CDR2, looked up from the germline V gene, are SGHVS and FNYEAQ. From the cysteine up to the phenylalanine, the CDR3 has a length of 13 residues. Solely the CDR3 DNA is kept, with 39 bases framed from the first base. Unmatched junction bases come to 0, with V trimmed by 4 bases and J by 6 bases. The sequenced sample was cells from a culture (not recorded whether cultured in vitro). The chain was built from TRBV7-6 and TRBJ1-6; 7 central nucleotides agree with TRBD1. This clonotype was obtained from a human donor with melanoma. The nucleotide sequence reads TGTGCCAGCAGCTACAGGGGTAATTCACCCCTCCACTTT. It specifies CASSYRGNSPLHF. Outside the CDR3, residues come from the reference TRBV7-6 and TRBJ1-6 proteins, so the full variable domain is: GAGVSQSPRYKVTKRGQDVALRCDPISGHVSLYWYRQALGQGPEFLTYFNYEAQQDKSGLPNDRFSAERPEGSISTLTIQRTEQRDSAMYRCASSYRGNSPLHFGNGTRLTVT.